A selection of T cell receptor beta chains follows, all from one sample in a study of blood T cells in healthy people across ages. TCRdb re-analysed the 5' RACE reads in MiXCR, keeping a single row per CDR3 protein. The table includes around 1.7 million distinct CDR3 sequences, roughly 28% detected once. Sequencing was performed on blood. The receptors derive from a woman in her twenties or thirties in good health. The conserved cysteine and the conserved F or W are not part of the CDR3 here.

v_gene | CDR3aa
TRBV20-1 | SARRWDSYGYT
TRBV7-2 | ASSISVRETQY
TRBV27 | ASSLSGGVGGYT
TRBV5-1 | ASSSLGVYNEQF
TRBV29-1 | SVEERSRGGETQY
TRBV7-2 | ASSLVPASGRYEQY
TRBV5-1 | ASSFLGGISPYDEQF
TRBV5-4 | ASSLATKDEQF
TRBV29-1 | SVVEDMDTYEQY
TRBV6-5 | ASSYSGWTYGQY
TRBV3-1 | ASSQGGDRTDTQY
TRBV5-5 | ASSKGGTEVGEQY
TRBV18 | ASSPRQGPSTNEKLF
TRBV2 | ASRVYNEQF
TRBV27 | ASSSDRENSYEQY
TRBV7-2 | ASSLSGQGGNEQF
TRBV2 | ASKEEGNTEAF
TRBV20-1 | SAMTPGRGNWNEQF
TRBV20-1 | SPRNPGDTQY
TRBV28 | ASSLTAFSYEQY
TRBV2 | ASSEADGYT
TRBV24-1 | ATASGQGGEAF
TRBV20-1 | SAGLPRQGPDTQY
TRBV7-2 | ASSFGLAGAGPSYEQY
TRBV6-1 | ASSEARDLEAF
TRBV29-1 | SVEWQGLLSEQF
TRBV29-1 | SGREGNEQY
TRBV7-9 | ASSLPRGEGYGYT
TRBV7-9 | ASSDQSYGYT
TRBV5-5 | ASGLVQGAYEQY
TRBV6-5 | ASSYSRERSREQY
TRBV6-6 | ASRPTSGGGYEQY
TRBV6-2/TRBV6-3 | ASPWGQTDYGYT
TRBV5-1 | ASSRTGRDTYEQY
TRBV24-1 | ATSDSGGGAGDEQF
TRBV9 | AGSPLAGGETQY
TRBV21-1 | ASSSYGTLNQPQH
TRBV12-3/TRBV12-4 | ASTIAVPNEQF
TRBV29-1 | SVTLAGGSDTQY
TRBV27 | ASSFLDNGEQY
TRBV5-5 | ASSLTDRVGYGYT
TRBV6-5 | ASRQDEGEQF
TRBV18 | ASSPVQGGLEAF
TRBV6-6 | ASRLGLAGAGGDTQY
TRBV6-4 | ASSATSGEHTDTQY
TRBV7-9 | ASSRFFTSGNEQF
TRBV5-1 | ASREVGTSPLH
TRBV20-1 | SANPTGYADTQY
TRBV12-3/TRBV12-4 | ARGPDRGPGANVLT
TRBV6-5 | ASSYSLRTVNTEAF
TRBV20-1 | SASGSNPIQY
TRBV12-3/TRBV12-4 | ASSTTGLAGQETQY